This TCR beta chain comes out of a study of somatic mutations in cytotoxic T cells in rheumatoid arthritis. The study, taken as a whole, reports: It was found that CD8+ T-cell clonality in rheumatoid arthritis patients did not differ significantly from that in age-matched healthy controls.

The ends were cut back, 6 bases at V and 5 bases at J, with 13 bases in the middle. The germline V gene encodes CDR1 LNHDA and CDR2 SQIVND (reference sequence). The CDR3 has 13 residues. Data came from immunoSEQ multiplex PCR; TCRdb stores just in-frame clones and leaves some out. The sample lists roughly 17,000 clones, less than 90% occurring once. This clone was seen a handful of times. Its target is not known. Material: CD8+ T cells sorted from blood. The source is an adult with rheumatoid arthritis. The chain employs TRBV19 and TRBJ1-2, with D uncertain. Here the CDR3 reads CASRKAGEYGYTF. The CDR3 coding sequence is TGTGCCAGTAGAAAGGCAGGCGAATATGGCTACACCTTC.